This TCR beta chain was identified during a study of OX40 agonist ivuxolimab in advanced cancers. Study overall: Prior therapy, whether anti-PD-1, anti-PD-L1 or anti-CTLA-4, was allowed, and approximately 37% had some. Study observations and caveats: Expanded clones were, on average, more numerous in CD8+ T cells than in CD4+.

CDR3 size: 16 residues. The V and J ends lost 2 bases and 1 base, in that order; junction bases with no gene match: 8. Germline V gene data show CDR1 as GTSNPN and CDR2 as SVGIG (reference sequence). With regard to this clone: Its specificity is unknown.

Profiled with immunoSEQ multiplex PCR; TCRdb holds only in-frame clones, not every one. The sample carries some 100,000 clones, roughly 90% recorded once. Sequencing was performed on CD4+ or CD8+ T cells sorted from blood, taken in a trial of the OX40 agonist ivuxolimab. The V gene is TRBV30, the J gene TRBJ1-2; the match to TRBD1 covers 9 bases. The receptor was derived from an adult with an advanced solid tumor such as melanoma, head and neck, liver or kidney cancer. CDR3 coding DNA: TGTGCCTGGAGTTCGACAGGGGGGTCCCTTAACTATGGCTACACCTTC. Its translation is CAWSSTGGSLNYGYTF.